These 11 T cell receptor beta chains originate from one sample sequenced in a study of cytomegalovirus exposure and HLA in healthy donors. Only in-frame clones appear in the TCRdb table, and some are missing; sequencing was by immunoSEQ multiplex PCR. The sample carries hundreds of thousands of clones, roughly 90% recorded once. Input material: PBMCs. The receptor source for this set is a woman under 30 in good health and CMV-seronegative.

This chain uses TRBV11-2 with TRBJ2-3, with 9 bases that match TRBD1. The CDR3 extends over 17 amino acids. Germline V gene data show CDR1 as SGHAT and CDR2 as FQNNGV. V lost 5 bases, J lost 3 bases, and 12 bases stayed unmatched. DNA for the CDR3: TGTGCCAGCAGCCCCACCTACGACAGGGGGGGGACAGATACGCAGTATTTT. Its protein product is CASSPTYDRGGTDTQYF.

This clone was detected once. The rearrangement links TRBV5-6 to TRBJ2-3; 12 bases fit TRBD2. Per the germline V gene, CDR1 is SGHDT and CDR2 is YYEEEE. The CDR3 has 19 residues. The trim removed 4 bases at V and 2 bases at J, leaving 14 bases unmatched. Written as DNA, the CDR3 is TGTGCCAGCAGCCAGCGGCGAATACGGACTAGCGGGGACACAGATACGCAGTATTTT. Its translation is CASSQRRIRTSGDTDTQYF. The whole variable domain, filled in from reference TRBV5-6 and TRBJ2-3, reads DAGVTQSPTHLIKTRGQQVTLRCSPKSGHDTVSWYQQALGQGPQFIFQYYEEEERQRGNFPDRFSGHQFPNYSSELNVNALLLGDSALYLCASSQRRIRTSGDTDTQYFGPGTRLTVL.

CDR3 coding DNA: TGTGCCAGCAGTGATCCGGCTAGCAGAAACATTCAGTACTTC. Translated: CASSDPASRNIQYF. The chain combines TRBV2 with TRBJ2-4; D is perhaps TRBD2 (5 bases). The CDR3 consists of 14 residues. The germline gives CDR1 SNHLY, CDR2 FYNNEI. V gave up 3 bases and J gave up 6 bases, with 12 bases separating them.

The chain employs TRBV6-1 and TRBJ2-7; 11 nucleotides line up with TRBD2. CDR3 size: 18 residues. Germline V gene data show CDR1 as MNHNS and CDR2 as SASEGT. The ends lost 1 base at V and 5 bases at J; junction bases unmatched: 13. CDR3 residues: CASSEVGLAGGPVHEQYF. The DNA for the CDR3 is TGTGCCAGCAGTGAAGTTGGTTTAGCGGGGGGGCCGGTCCACGAGCAGTACTTC.

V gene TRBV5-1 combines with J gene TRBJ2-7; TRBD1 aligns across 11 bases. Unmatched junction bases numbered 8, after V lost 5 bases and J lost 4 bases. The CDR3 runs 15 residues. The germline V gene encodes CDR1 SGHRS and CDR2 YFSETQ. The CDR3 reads CASRGIGQGAYEQYF. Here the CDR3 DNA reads TGCGCCAGCAGGGGAATCGGACAGGGGGCTTACGAGCAGTACTTC.

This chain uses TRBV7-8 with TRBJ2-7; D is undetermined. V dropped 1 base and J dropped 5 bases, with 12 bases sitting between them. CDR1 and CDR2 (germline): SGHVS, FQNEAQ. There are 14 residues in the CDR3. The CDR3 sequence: CASSLVLGLDEQYF. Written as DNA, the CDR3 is TGTGCCAGCAGCTTAGTCCTGGGCCTGGACGAGCAGTACTTC.

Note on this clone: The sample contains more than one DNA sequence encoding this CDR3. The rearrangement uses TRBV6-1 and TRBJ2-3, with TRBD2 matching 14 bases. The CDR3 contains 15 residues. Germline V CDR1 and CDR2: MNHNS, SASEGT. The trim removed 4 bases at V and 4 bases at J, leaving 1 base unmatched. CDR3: CASSGLAGGPDTQYF. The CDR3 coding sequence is TGTGCCAGCAGTGGACTAGCGGGGGGGCCAGATACGCAGTATTTT.

CDR3 amino acids: CASSRTGPQDTQYF. CDR3 DNA: TGTGCCAGCTCTCGGACAGGTCCTCAGGATACGCAGTATTTT. The J gene is TRBJ2-3, the V gene TRBV6-5; TRBD1 matches 7 bases. CDR1 and CDR2 from the germline V gene are MNHEY and SVGAGI. The V segment lost 8 bases and the J segment 6 bases; nucleotides outside the gene matches: 11. The CDR3 consists of 14 residues.

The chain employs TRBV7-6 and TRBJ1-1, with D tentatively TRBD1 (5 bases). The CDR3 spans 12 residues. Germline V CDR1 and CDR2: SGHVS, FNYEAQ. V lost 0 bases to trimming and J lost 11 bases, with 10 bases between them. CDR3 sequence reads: CASSLAVGGAFF. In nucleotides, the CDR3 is TGTGCCAGCAGCTTAGCGGTCGGGGGGGCTTTCTTT.

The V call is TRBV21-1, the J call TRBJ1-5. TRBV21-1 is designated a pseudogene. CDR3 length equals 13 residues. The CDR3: CASSPNGYQPQHF. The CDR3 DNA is TGTGCCAGCAGCCCCAACGGGTATCAGCCCCAGCATTTT.

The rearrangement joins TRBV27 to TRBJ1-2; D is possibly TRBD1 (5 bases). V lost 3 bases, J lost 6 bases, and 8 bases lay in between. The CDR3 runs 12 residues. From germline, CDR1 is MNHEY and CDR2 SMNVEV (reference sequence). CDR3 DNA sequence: TGTGCCAGCAGTTTCGGGGGGAATGGCTACACCTTC. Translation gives CASSFGGNGYTF.